The 16 T cell receptor beta chains below were found in one sample sequenced in a study of T-cell memory formation after mild COVID-19. TCRdb re-derived calls from the 5' RACE reads in MiXCR, one entry per CDR3 protein. The data hold around 320,000 distinct CDR3 sequences, with roughly an eighth observed a single time. The specimen was PBMCs or a T cell subset sorted from them (not recorded which). The source of these receptors is a young man who had mild COVID-19 (a few samples of this study predate the infection). Cell type and time point are not known.

This clonotype has a handful of counts. J is TRBJ2-7 and V is TRBV10-3; D uncertain. The CDR3 extends over 14 amino acids. V was cut by 6 bases and J by 0 bases, with 12 bases left in between. The V gene's germline CDR1 is ENHRY and CDR2 SYGVKD. CDR3 loop: CAIRPFGSSYEQYF. For the CDR3, the DNA is TGTGCCATCAGACCGTTTGGTAGCTCCTACGAGCAGTACTTC.

The V gene is TRBV7-2, the J gene TRBJ1-2, with 8 bases fitting TRBD1. The V gene end was trimmed by 6 bases and the J gene end by 4 bases; junction bases not matched to a gene: 7. Germline lookup yields CDR1 SGHTA and CDR2 FQGNSA. The CDR3 is made up of 14 amino acids. CDR3 sequence reads: CASRPGGVGYGYTF. CDR3 in DNA: TGTGCCAGCAGACCAGGGGGCGTAGGCTATGGCTACACCTTC.

This clonotype was counted a few times. The chain recombines TRBV2 with TRBJ2-3, with 8 bases fitting TRBD2. The CDR3 sequence is 14 residues long. CDR1 is SNHLY and CDR2 is FYNNEI in the germline V gene. V trimming: 6 bases; J trimming: 2 bases; junction bases outside the gene matches: 4. The CDR3 coding sequence is TGTGCCAGCAGGCCGGGACTAGTCACAGATACGCAGTATTTT. Its protein is CASRPGLVTDTQYF.

The chain employs TRBV27 and TRBJ2-3, with a weak D call TRBD2 (5 bases). V was pared by 4 bases and J by 1 base, with 12 bases between. Germline-derived CDR1 and CDR2 are MNHEY and SMNVEV (reference sequence). The length of the CDR3 is 15 residues. The CDR3 is CASSSGKFGTDTQYF. In nucleotides, the CDR3 is TGTGCCAGCAGTTCCGGGAAATTCGGCACAGATACGCAGTATTTT.

In nucleotides, the CDR3 is TGTGCCAGCAGTTTACGAGACCAGAATGAAAAACTGTTTTTT. Translating it yields CASSLRDQNEKLFF. J is TRBJ1-4 and V is TRBV12-3 or TRBV12-4, with no clear D. This CDR3 comprises 14 residues. The V gene lost 2 bases and the J gene lost 5 bases, with 9 bases spanning the gap.

This chain connects TRBV29-1 to TRBJ2-3; 13 bases agree with TRBD2. CDR1 SQVTM and CDR2 ANQGSEA come from the germline V gene. V was clipped by 6 bases and J by 0 bases; unmatched bases: 9. This CDR3 is built from 17 residues. Here the CDR3 DNA reads TGCAGCGTGGGGGGACTAGCGGGGTTCTCTAGCACAGATACGCAGTATTTT. Residues: CSVGGLAGFSSTDTQYF.

CDR3 nucleotide sequence: TGTGCCACCAGCAGAGAGGACAGAAAAGAGACCCAGTACTTC. This encodes CATSREDRKETQYF. The chain employs TRBV15 and TRBJ2-5, with a possible D match to TRBD1 (6 bases). From germline, CDR1 is LNHNV and CDR2 YYDKDF (reference sequence). V dropped 0 bases and J dropped 3 bases, with 8 bases sitting between them. The CDR3 runs to 14 residues.

This clonotype was picked up a small number of times. The chain is built from TRBV20-1 and TRBJ1-2; D not resolved. The V gene lost 3 bases and the J gene lost 8 bases, with 7 bases spanning the gap. The germline gives CDR1 DFQATT, CDR2 SNEGSKA (reference sequence). The CDR3 extends over 10 amino acids. The CDR3 sequence: CSASGGGYTF. CDR3 DNA sequence: TGCAGTGCTAGTGGCGGCGGCTACACCTTC.

The chain carries TRBV24-1 and TRBJ2-3, with D possibly TRBD2 on 6 matching bases. The V end lost 4 bases, the J end lost 6 bases, and 22 bases lay between the germline ends. Per the germline V gene, CDR1 is KGHDR and CDR2 is SFDVKD. The CDR3 contains 17 residues. For the CDR3, the DNA is TGTGCCACCAGTGAACCCTGGGGGGAAAGCCTTTTGGATACGCAGTATTTT. It codes for CATSEPWGESLLDTQYF.

The chain has TRBV7-3 and TRBJ2-1; TRBD2 agrees at 8 bases. Trimming took 5 bases from V and 10 from J; bases not matched to a gene: 7. Germline CDR1 SGHTA, CDR2 FQGTGA. The CDR3 length is 13 residues. CDR3 sequence (DNA): TGTGCCAGCAGCCCCGACCGACTAGCGGAGCAGTTCTTC. Translated, it gives CASSPDRLAEQFF. The full variable domain, rest sourced from reference TRBV7-3 and TRBJ2-1, is GAGVSQTPSNKVTEKGKYVELRCDPISGHTALYWYRQSLGQGPEFLIYFQGTGAADDSGLPNDRFFAVRPEGSVSTLKIQRTERGDSAVYLCASSPDRLAEQFFGPGTRLTVL.

The V gene is TRBV18, the J gene TRBJ2-3; 7 bases align to TRBD2. Losses at the gene ends were 3 bases for V and 1 base for J; bases not matched to a gene: 4. The CDR3 length is 15 residues. Germline CDR1 KGHSH, CDR2 LQKENI. For the CDR3, the DNA is TGTGCCAGCTCACCCCGACGGGGGGGCACAGATACGCAGTATTTT. This translates into CASSPRRGGTDTQYF.

This clonotype was picked up many times. J is TRBJ2-7 and V is TRBV7-2, with 7 bases matching TRBD2. Germline values: CDR1 SGHTA, CDR2 FQGNSA. The CDR3 consists of 12 residues. Trimming cost V 4 bases and J 9 bases; bases outside gene matches: 6. The CDR3 is CASSSYGGRQYF. In DNA form, the CDR3 reads TGTGCCAGCAGCTCATACGGGGGGAGGCAGTACTTC.

This rearrangement joins TRBV10-2 to TRBJ2-5, with 9 bases that match TRBD2. Per germline, CDR1 WSHSY and CDR2 SAAADI. Trimming cost V 9 bases and J 1 base; bases outside gene matches: 9. CDR3 length: 15 residues. As DNA, the CDR3 is TGCGCCAGTGTGAAGAGCGGGGGGAGCCAAGAGACCCAGTACTTC. Its translation is CASVKSGGSQETQYF.

This clonotype was seen more than once but under ten times. In DNA form, the CDR3 reads TGTGCCAGCACCGGGGGGGTAGGAGAGACCCAGTACTTC. Amino acids: CASTGGVGETQYF. J is TRBJ2-5 and V is TRBV3-1; 8 nucleotides match TRBD2. From germline, CDR1 is LGHDT and CDR2 YNNKEL (reference sequence). The V gene end was trimmed by 7 bases and the J gene end by 4 bases; junction bases not matched to a gene: 5. The CDR3 spans 13 residues.

As concerns this clonotype: The junction shows a germline mismatch at one end, possibly a read error. The CDR3 region has the DNA TGTGCTAGCAGCTTAGGGTTTGGGGATACGCAGTATTTT. It is translated as CASSLGFGDTQYF. The rearrangement uses TRBV7-7 and TRBJ2-3; unclear D gene. Germline assignment: CDR1 SSHAT and CDR2 FNYEAQ (reference sequence). This CDR3 has 13 amino acids.

V gene TRBV4-1 combines with J gene TRBJ2-2, with TRBD2 matching 10 bases. V lost 1 base and J lost 4; bases outside the gene matches: 6. This CDR3 spans 17 amino acids. CDR1 and CDR2 from the germline V gene are MGHRA and YSYEKL. Written as DNA, the CDR3 is TGCGCCAGCAGCCAAGGTCCAGCGGGGGGGCCCACCGGGGAGCTGTTTTTT. It translates to CASSQGPAGGPTGELFF.